The clone carrying this T cell receptor (beta chain) was detected a few times. The data derive from a study of control samples from healthy donors and cancer patients. Sequenced by immunoSEQ multiplex PCR; TCRdb stores in-frame clones only, minus some. The sample has around 180,000 clones, roughly 88% seen once. Looked up from germline, CDR1 is SEHNR and CDR2 is FQNEAQ (reference sequence). The CDR3 is 14 residues long. The V end was cut by 5 bases, the J end by 3 bases, with 13 bases between. The clonotype comes from a woman aged 25 to 45 in good health. The source material was blood. The chain employs TRBV7-9 and TRBJ1-1; D not resolved. The CDR3 nucleotides read TGTGCCAGCAGCCCCGGAGGTTGGGACACTGAAGCTTTCTTT. It encodes CASSPGGWDTEAFF.